This is a list of T cell receptor beta chains from one sample in a study of cytomegalovirus exposure and HLA in healthy donors. Clones were read by immunoSEQ multiplex PCR, and TCRdb kept only the in-frame ones, dropping some. The repertoire holds 130,000 or so clones, with 73% as singletons. The specimen sequenced was PBMCs. The receptors here all came from a woman between 40 and 50 years old in good health and CMV-seropositive. Both conserved end residues are part of each CDR3. D genes are given only for firm matches. Where a row states a size, it is once, few, many or the class of an expanded clone; other rows omit it.

V gene: TRBV19
clone size: .
D gene: TRBD1
J gene: TRBJ1-2
CDR3 protein: CASSPWDRATYGYTF
CDR3 DNA: TGTGCCAGTAGTCCCTGGGACAGGGCAACCTATGGCTACACCTTC

V gene: TRBV6-5
clone size: .
D gene: .
J gene: TRBJ2-7
CDR3 protein: CASRYSLYYEQYF
CDR3 DNA: TGTGCCAGCAGGTACAGTCTGTACTACGAGCAGTACTTC

V gene: TRBV5-1
clone size: .
D gene: .
J gene: TRBJ1-2
CDR3 protein: CASSLTTGYSANYGYTF
CDR3 DNA: TGCGCCAGCAGCTTGACAACAGGTTATTCGGCTAACTATGGCTACACCTTC

V gene: TRBV9
clone size: .
D gene: TRBD2
J gene: TRBJ2-2
CDR3 protein: CASSVGGLVSTGELFF
CDR3 DNA: TGTGCCAGCAGCGTAGGTGGACTAGTAAGCACCGGGGAGCTGTTTTTT

V gene: TRBV6-5
clone size: .
D gene: TRBD1
J gene: TRBJ2-7
CDR3 protein: CASSRRRDRGYEQYF
CDR3 DNA: TGTGCCAGCAGTCGACGCCGGGACAGAGGCTACGAGCAGTACTTC

V gene: TRBV27
clone size: few
D gene: .
J gene: TRBJ2-7
CDR3 protein: CASSPQTGVTYEQYF
CDR3 DNA: TGTGCCAGCAGTCCGCAGACTGGAGTAACCTACGAGCAGTACTTC

V gene: TRBV9
clone size: .
D gene: .
J gene: TRBJ1-2
CDR3 protein: CASSSRQTGANYGYTF
CDR3 DNA: TGTGCCAGCAGCTCCCGACAGACAGGAGCCAACTATGGCTACACCTTC

V gene: TRBV7-9
clone size: .
D gene: .
J gene: TRBJ1-1
CDR3 protein: CASSIAGTDNTEAFF
CDR3 DNA: TGTGCCAGCAGCATCGCCGGGACTGATAACACTGAAGCTTTCTTT

V gene: TRBV18
clone size: .
D gene: TRBD2
J gene: TRBJ2-1
CDR3 protein: CASSGWTSGGGNEQFF
CDR3 DNA: TGTGCCAGCTCAGGATGGACTAGCGGGGGTGGCAATGAGCAGTTCTTC

V gene: TRBV28
clone size: once
D gene: .
J gene: TRBJ1-1
CDR3 protein: CASRAGRDTEAFF
CDR3 DNA: TGTGCCAGCAGAGCAGGGAGGGACACTGAAGCTTTCTTT

V gene: TRBV19
clone size: .
D gene: .
J gene: TRBJ1-6
CDR3 protein: CASRDSSYNSPLHF
CDR3 DNA: TGTGCCAGTAGAGACAGTTCCTATAATTCACCCCTCCACTTT

V gene: TRBV19
clone size: .
D gene: TRBD2
J gene: TRBJ2-1
CDR3 protein: CASSVPLREAGINEQFF
CDR3 DNA: TGTGCCAGTAGTGTCCCTTTGCGGGAGGCCGGGATTAATGAGCAGTTCTTC

V gene: TRBV18
clone size: .
D gene: TRBD1
J gene: TRBJ2-3
CDR3 protein: CASSGRQGDRTQYF
CDR3 DNA: TGTGCCAGCTCGGGACGACAGGGGGACCGTACGCAGTATTTT

V gene: TRBV2
clone size: .
D gene: .
J gene: TRBJ2-5
CDR3 protein: CASSLARETQYF
CDR3 DNA: TGTGCCAGCAGTCTAGCCCGGGAGACCCAGTACTTC

V gene: TRBV7-2
clone size: .
D gene: TRBD1
J gene: TRBJ2-5
CDR3 protein: CASSLGTGLQETQYF
CDR3 DNA: TGTGCCAGCAGCCTCGGGACAGGCCTCCAAGAGACCCAGTACTTC

V gene: TRBV19
clone size: .
D gene: .
J gene: TRBJ2-7
CDR3 protein: CASRVGPGNEQYF
CDR3 DNA: TGTGCCAGTAGAGTAGGGCCCGGGAACGAGCAGTACTTC

V gene: TRBV21-1
clone size: .
D gene: .
J gene: TRBJ2-3
CDR3 protein: CASRTKKREGLSKDTQYF
CDR3 DNA: TGTGCCAGCCGGACTAAAAAGCGGGAGGGCTTAAGTAAAGATACGCAGTATTTT

V gene: TRBV11-3
clone size: .
D gene: .
J gene: TRBJ2-2
CDR3 protein: CASSPQGPGELFF
CDR3 DNA: TGTGCCAGCAGCCCACAGGGACCCGGGGAGCTGTTTTTT